This passage covers 14 T cell receptor beta chains from one sample sequenced in a study of shared clonotypes between healthy human individuals. TCRdb's copy holds only in-frame clones and misses some; the assay was immunoSEQ multiplex PCR. The sample holds 950,000 to 1,200,000 clones, about 72% seen once. Sequenced material: memory CD4+ T cells from PBMCs. Subset given: CD45RA-negative fraction. Every receptor here comes from a man aged 18 to 29 in good health. Some clones in this sample may be carry-over from other donors' samples.

Worth noting for this clone: Other nucleotide sequences from this sample produce the same CDR3. The genes are TRBV20-1 and TRBJ2-7; 7 positions match TRBD2. Looked up from germline, CDR1 is DFQATT and CDR2 is SNEGSKA (reference sequence). This CDR3 is built from 11 residues. V dropped 3 bases and J dropped 4; count of bases not matched to a gene: 0. Here the CDR3 reads CSARGGYEQYF. The CDR3 nucleotides are TGCAGTGCTAGGGGGGGGTACGAGCAGTACTTC.

The J gene is TRBJ1-3, the V gene TRBV18; perhaps TRBD1 as D (6 bases). V lost 4 bases to trimming and J lost 9 bases, with 10 bases between them. The CDR3 runs to 12 residues. Per the germline V gene, CDR1 is KGHSH and CDR2 is LQKENI. The CDR3 region is CASSLDSGTIYF. CDR3 sequence (DNA): TGTGCCAGCTCACTGGACAGTGGCACCATATATTTT.

The genes are TRBV29-1 and TRBJ2-3, with D tentatively TRBD1 or TRBD2 (5 bases each). The germline V gene has CDR1 SQVTM and CDR2 ANQGSEA. V lost 3 bases, J lost 5 bases, and 9 bases lay in between. The CDR3 covers 12 residues. The CDR3 here is CSVDGGEDTQYF. CDR3 coding DNA: TGCAGCGTTGATGGGGGAGAAGATACGCAGTATTTT.

The chain has TRBV4-3 and TRBJ2-7, with a weak D call TRBD2 (6 bases). V shed 4 bases and J shed 6 bases, with 16 bases lying between them. Germline CDR1 and CDR2: LGHNA and YSLEER. This CDR3 region has 14 residues. The chain's CDR3 is CASSPVPLGGEQYF. CDR3 DNA sequence: TGCGCCAGCAGCCCCGTACCCCTGGGGGGCGAGCAGTACTTC.

This chain links TRBV5-1 with TRBJ2-5, with no clear D. The CDR3 consists of 13 residues. V was cut by 0 bases and J by 1 base, with 4 bases left in between. Germline V CDR1 and CDR2: SGHRS, YFSETQ. CDR3 sequence: CASSLARQETQYF. The CDR3 DNA follows: TGCGCCAGCAGCTTGGCCCGCCAAGAGACCCAGTACTTC. Filled out from reference TRBV5-1 and TRBJ2-5, the complete variable domain reads KAGVTQTPRYLIKTRGQQVTLSCSPISGHRSVSWYQQTPGQGLQFLFEYFSETQRNKGNFPGRFSGRQFSNSRSEMNVSTLELGDSALYLCASSLARQETQYFGPGTRLLVL.

This clone has only a few counts. Other DNA sequences in this specimen translate into the identical CDR3. This chain joins TRBV10-3 and TRBJ1-1, with D possibly matching TRBD1 (5 bases). Between the trimmed V and J ends, which lost 0 bases and 4 bases, there was a span of 9 bases. The CDR3 is made up of 14 amino acids. The germline CDR1 and CDR2 sequences are ENHRY and SYGVKD. The CDR3 loop is CAISESRGTTEAFF. CDR3 nucleotide sequence: TGTGCCATCAGTGAGTCTAGAGGGACCACTGAAGCTTTCTTT.

For this clone: A read error may be the cause here, since a much bigger clone is one base away. The sample contains more than one DNA sequence encoding this CDR3. J is TRBJ2-5 and V is TRBV13, with 7 bases matching TRBD1. The germline CDR1 and CDR2 sequences are PRHDT and FYEKMQ (reference sequence). The V segment lost 7 bases and the J segment 0 bases; nucleotides outside the gene matches: 11. The CDR3 spans 16 residues. The CDR3 loop reads CASNQLGRGYQETQYF. In nucleotides, the CDR3 is TGTGCCAGCAATCAACTCGGCAGGGGGTACCAAGAGACCCAGTACTTC.

The V and J genes are TRBV5-1 and TRBJ2-3, with TRBD2 matching over 7 bases. CDR3 size: 16 residues. The trim removed 4 bases at V and 6 bases at J, leaving 14 bases unmatched. Per germline, CDR1 SGHRS and CDR2 YFSETQ. The CDR3 loop is CASSPGDYPSGDTQYF. The CDR3 DNA is TGCGCCAGCAGCCCGGGGGACTATCCCTCAGGGGATACGCAGTATTTT.

The chain combines TRBV4-2 with TRBJ1-1; the match to TRBD1 covers 10 bases. The CDR3 is 13 amino acids. Losses at the gene ends were 0 bases for V and 10 bases for J; bases not matched to a gene: 2. In germline, CDR1 is LGHNA, CDR2 YNFKEQ. The CDR3 sequence is CASSQDGQGGAFF. The CDR3 nucleotides are TGTGCCAGCAGCCAAGATGGACAGGGGGGAGCTTTCTTT.

The V call is TRBV11-2, the J call TRBJ1-5; D is ambiguous. The germline V gene encodes CDR1 SGHAT and CDR2 FQNNGV. The CDR3 covers 16 residues. Trimming stripped 1 base from V and 6 bases from J, with 16 bases between. The CDR3 region has the DNA TGTGCCAGCAGCTTAGCCAGGACCGCTCTCGGTCAGCCCCAGCATTTT. Translation gives CASSLARTALGQPQHF.

This clone was observed once. A much bigger clone sits one base away, suggesting this may be a read error. The same CDR3 arises from other DNA sequences in this sample as well. The rearrangement joins TRBV4-3 to TRBJ2-7, with 14 nucleotides matching TRBD2. The CDR3 covers 17 residues. Germline values: CDR1 LGHNA, CDR2 YSLEER. V trimming: 4 bases; J trimming: 1 base; junction bases outside the gene matches: 6. In DNA, the CDR3 is TGCGCCAGCAGCCGGGGACTAGCGGGAGACGCGTCCTACGAGCAGTACTTC. The encoded protein is CASSRGLAGDASYEQYF.

On this clone: The same CDR3 can be traced to other DNA sequences in this sample. This chain joins TRBV6-5 and TRBJ2-7; 11 bases line up with TRBD2. J lost 4 bases, V lost 0 bases, and 2 bases had no gene match. Per germline, CDR1 MNHEY and CDR2 SVGAGI. The CDR3 sequence is 15 residues long. Here the CDR3 reads CASSYSSGRGYEQYF. CDR3 in DNA: TGTGCCAGCAGTTACTCTAGCGGGAGGGGGTACGAGCAGTACTTC.

The V call is TRBV5-1, the J call TRBJ1-1, with D perhaps matching TRBD1 (6 bases). Between the trimmed V and J ends, which lost 6 bases and 1 base, there was a span of 10 bases. CDR3 length: 13 amino acids. Looked up from germline, CDR1 is SGHRS and CDR2 is YFSETQ. CDR3 DNA: TGCGCCAGCACTCTGGACAGGAACACTGAAGCTTTCTTT. It is translated as CASTLDRNTEAFF.

This clone has only a few counts. This sequence joins TRBV11-2 and TRBJ2-2, with 8 bases identical to TRBD2. The junction had 13 bases not matched to a gene; V was cut back by 6 bases and J by 7 bases. CDR1 is SGHAT, CDR2 FQNNGV, per germline. This CDR3 has 16 residues. The CDR3 DNA sequence: TGTGCCAGCAGAAGAGCGGGAGCCATAAGGGGCGGGGAGCTGTTTTTT. Translating it yields CASRRAGAIRGGELFF.